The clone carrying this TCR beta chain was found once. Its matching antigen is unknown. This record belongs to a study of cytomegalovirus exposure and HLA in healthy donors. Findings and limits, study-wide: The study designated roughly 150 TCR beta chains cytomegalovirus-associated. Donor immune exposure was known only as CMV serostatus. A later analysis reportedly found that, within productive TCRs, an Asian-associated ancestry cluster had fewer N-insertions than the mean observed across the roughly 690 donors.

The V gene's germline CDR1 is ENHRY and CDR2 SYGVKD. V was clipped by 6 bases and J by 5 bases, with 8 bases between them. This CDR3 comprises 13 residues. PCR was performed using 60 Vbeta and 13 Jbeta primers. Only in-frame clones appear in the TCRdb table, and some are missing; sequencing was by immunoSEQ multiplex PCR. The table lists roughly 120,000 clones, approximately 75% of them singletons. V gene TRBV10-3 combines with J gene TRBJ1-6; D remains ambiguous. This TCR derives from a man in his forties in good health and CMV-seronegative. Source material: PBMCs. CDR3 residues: CAIRVANNSPLHF. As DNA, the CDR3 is TGTGCCATCAGGGTGGCCAATAATTCACCCCTCCACTTT.